This T cell receptor beta chain is drawn from a study of cytomegalovirus exposure and HLA in healthy donors. Germline values: CDR1 SQVTM, CDR2 ANQGSEA. The CDR3 length is 13 residues. Trimming cost V 4 bases and J 3 bases, with 12 bases left between them. This clone has only a few counts. The assay was immunoSEQ multiplex PCR, and TCRdb's table has in-frame clones only and misses some. This table has about 120,000 clones, 80% to 90% appearing once. The rearrangement links TRBV29-1 to TRBJ1-2; D might be TRBD1 (6 bases). This sequence originates from a woman between 18 and 29 years old in good health and CMV-seronegative. Input material: PBMCs. CDR3: CSVGPGQHYGYTF. The CDR3 DNA reads as TGCAGCGTTGGGCCAGGACAGCACTATGGCTACACCTTC.